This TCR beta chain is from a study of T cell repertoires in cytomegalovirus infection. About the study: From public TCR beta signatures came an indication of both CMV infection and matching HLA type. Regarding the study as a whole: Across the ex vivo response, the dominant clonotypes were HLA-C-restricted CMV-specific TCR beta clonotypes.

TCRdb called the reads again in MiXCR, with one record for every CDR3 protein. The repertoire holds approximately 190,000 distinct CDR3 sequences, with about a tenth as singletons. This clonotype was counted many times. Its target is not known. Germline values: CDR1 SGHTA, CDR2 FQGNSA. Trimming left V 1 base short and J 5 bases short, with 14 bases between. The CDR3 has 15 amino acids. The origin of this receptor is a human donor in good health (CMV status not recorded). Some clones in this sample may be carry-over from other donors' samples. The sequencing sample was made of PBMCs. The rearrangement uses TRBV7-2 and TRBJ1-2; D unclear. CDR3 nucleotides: TGTGCCAGCAGCTTAGTATCGTACGCGCCTTATGGCTACACCTTC. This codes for CASSLVSYAPYGYTF. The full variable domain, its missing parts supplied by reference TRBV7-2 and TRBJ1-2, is GAGVSQSPSNKVTEKGKDVELRCDPISGHTALYWYRQSLGQGLEFLIYFQGNSAPDKSGLPSDRFSAERTGGSVSTLTIQRTQQEDSAVYLCASSLVSYAPYGYTFGSGTRLTVV.